The 28 T cell receptor beta chains given below trace back to one sample, sequenced in a study of T cells in Graves' hyperthyroidism and ophthalmopathy. TCR beta CDR3 sequences were amplified from RNA transcripts. The TCR CDR3 was amplified in a first-round RT-PCR using the HTBI primer set. Via MiXCR, TCRdb re-called the multiplex PCR reads, giving one row per CDR3 protein. The sample holds hundreds of thousands of distinct CDR3 sequences, over 35% seen once. The sample taken for sequencing was blood. The origin of the receptors is a woman between 40 and 50 years old with Graves' hyperthyroidism.

This clonotype was recorded a few times. This rearrangement joins TRBV5-1 to TRBJ1-1; D is unresolved. Per the germline V gene, CDR1 is SGHRS and CDR2 is YFSETQ. The CDR3 is 14 residues long. The V gene lost 3 bases and the J gene lost 1 base, with 10 bases spanning the gap. The CDR3 DNA is TGCGCCAGCAGCTCCCAGGTGACGAACACTGAAGCTTTCTTT. Amino acids: CASSSQVTNTEAFF.

This clonotype appeared a few times. This chain connects TRBV6-1 to TRBJ2-5; 8 positions match TRBD1. CDR3 length: 15 residues. Trimming removed 6 bases from V and 3 bases from J; junction bases left unmatched: 9. Germline CDR1 is MNHNS and CDR2 is SASEGT. The CDR3 DNA is TGTGCCAGCAGCGATAGGGACAGGCCGAAAGAGACCCAGTACTTC. Residues: CASSDRDRPKETQYF.

In the case of this clonotype: A read error may produce the germline difference seen at one junction end. The chain employs TRBV10-2 and TRBJ2-7; D tentatively fits TRBD1 or TRBD2 (5 bases each). The CDR3 is made up of 15 amino acids. Germline V gene lookup returns CDR1 WSHSY and CDR2 SAAADI. CDR3 sequence: CASSRGGRSLYKQYF. The CDR3 DNA reads TGCGCCAGCAGCCGTGGGGGTAGGAGCCTCTACAAGCAGTACTTC.

V and J are TRBV29-1 and TRBJ1-1; D is uncertain. The CDR3 runs 9 residues. Per germline, CDR1 SQVTM and CDR2 ANQGSEA. Trimming pared 4 bases from V and 8 bases from J, leaving 5 bases between. CDR3 sequence (DNA): TGCAGCGTTGGAGGGGAAGCTTTCTTT. Its translation is CSVGGEAFF.

The genes are TRBV10-3 and TRBJ2-5; D call uncertain. The CDR3 consists of 15 residues. V lost 0 bases and J 2 bases, leaving 10 bases between the germline ends. CDR1 and CDR2 from the germline V gene are ENHRY and SYGVKD. For the CDR3, the DNA is TGTGCCATCAGTGAGTCCGGCAGGCTTCAAGAGACCCAGTACTTC. It is translated as CAISESGRLQETQYF.

This clonotype was seen at least ten times. The chain recombines TRBV5-1 with TRBJ1-3, with D hard to call. The CDR3 has 13 residues. CDR1 is SGHRS and CDR2 is YFSETQ in the germline V gene. The CDR3 loop reads CPYGRPSGNTIYF. As DNA, the CDR3 is TGCCCCTACGGGCGGCCCTCTGGAAACACCATATATTTT.

This clonotype was counted many times. DNA for the CDR3: TGTGCCAGCAGCTTAATTTCCCTGAACACTGAAGCTTTCTTT. This gives the protein CASSLISLNTEAFF. The chain is built from TRBV7-9 and TRBJ1-1; D is unclear. The germline V and J ends were trimmed by 2 bases and 0 bases, with 7 bases remaining between them. The germline CDR1 and CDR2 sequences are SEHNR and FQNEAQ (reference sequence). This CDR3 has 14 amino acids.

The chain combines TRBV7-8 with TRBJ2-5, with D perhaps matching TRBD2 (5 bases). The CDR3 runs to 15 residues. From germline, CDR1 is SGHVS and CDR2 FQNEAQ. The V end lost 5 bases, the J end lost 1 base, and 14 bases lay between the germline ends. The chain's CDR3 is CASSLPDLIQETQYF. CDR3 DNA sequence: TGTGCCAGCAGCCTCCCGGACTTAATCCAAGAGACCCAGTACTTC. The entire variable domain, with the rest obtained from reference TRBV7-8 and TRBJ2-5, is as follows: GAGVSQSPRYKVAKRGQDVALRCDPISGHVSLFWYQQALGQGPEFLTYFQNEAQLDKSGLPSDRFFAERPEGSVSTLKIQRTQQEDSAVYLCASSLPDLIQETQYFGPGTRLLVL.

This clonotype was observed many times. As DNA, the CDR3 is TGTGCCAGCAGCCAGACAGTTCTACTCACCCCTTCACCCCTCCACTTT. Translation gives CASSQTVLLTPSPLHF. The gene calls are TRBV7-9 and TRBJ1-6; perhaps TRBD1 as D (5 bases). The CDR3 loop spans 16 amino acids. CDR1 and CDR2 from the germline V gene are SEHNR and FQNEAQ (reference sequence). Trimming took off 5 bases at V and 9 bases at J, with 20 bases between the two ends.

This clonotype was recorded at least ten times. The CDR3 region is CASSGEAWGANVLTF. The DNA of the CDR3 is TGTGCCAGCAGCGGAGAGGCGTGGGGGGCCAACGTCCTGACTTTC. The chain couples TRBV6-1 to TRBJ2-6; D is uncertain. This CDR3 is built from 15 residues. V lost 6 bases to trimming and J lost 4 bases, with 13 bases between them. The germline V gene has CDR1 MNHNS and CDR2 SASEGT.

This clonotype was observed many times. The V gene is TRBV6-6, the J gene TRBJ1-5, with no clear D. Germline V gene data show CDR1 as MNHNY and CDR2 as SVGAGI (reference sequence). This CDR3 is built from 11 residues. The V and J ends lost 4 bases and 11 bases respectively, with 9 bases between them. The CDR3: CASSSGLTQHF. DNA of the CDR3: TGTGCCAGCAGTTCTGGCTTGACCCAGCATTTT.

The rearrangement joins TRBV10-3 to TRBJ2-7; perhaps TRBD2 as D (5 bases). The CDR3 extends over 14 amino acids. The V end lost 11 bases, the J end lost 2 bases, and 19 bases lay between the germline ends. Germline V gene data show CDR1 as ENHRY and CDR2 as SYGVKD. CDR3 in amino acids: CAGSSISATYEQYF. For the CDR3, the DNA is TGTGCCGGCAGTTCAATTAGCGCCACCTACGAGCAGTACTTC.

The chain has TRBV12-3 or TRBV12-4 and TRBJ1-3; no clear D. Trimming left V 5 bases short and J 4 bases short, with 12 bases between. The CDR3 runs 14 residues. The CDR3 loop reads CASSPRTEGNTIYF. DNA of the CDR3: TGTGCCAGCAGTCCTCGGACGGAGGGAAACACCATATATTTT.

The rearrangement links TRBV25-1 to TRBJ2-1; 10 bases map to TRBD1. V shed 6 bases, J shed 2 bases, and the junction held 7 bases outside the gene matches. Germline V gene sequence: CDR1 MGHDK, CDR2 SYGVNS. There are 16 residues in the CDR3. The DNA of the CDR3 is TGTGCCAGCAGCACAGGACAGGGGGGGACCTACAATGAGCAGTTCTTC. Its protein product is CASSTGQGGTYNEQFF. Complete variable domain (other parts from reference TRBV25-1 and TRBJ2-1): EADIYQTPRYLVIGTGKKITLECSQTMGHDKMYWYQQDPGMELHLIHYSYGVNSTEKGDLSSESTVSRIRTEHFPLTLESARPSHTSQYLCASSTGQGGTYNEQFFGPGTRLTVL.

This clonotype has ten or more counts. This chain links TRBV7-9 with TRBJ1-2; maybe TRBD1 (5 bases). The CDR3 is made up of 12 amino acids. Germline CDR1 is SEHNR and CDR2 is FQNEAQ (reference sequence). The ends were cut back, 2 bases at V and 7 bases at J, with 8 bases in the middle. CDR3 loop: CASSLRDPGYTF. The DNA for the CDR3 is TGTGCCAGCAGCTTAAGGGACCCTGGCTACACCTTC.

Turning to this clonotype: One base away lies a much larger clone, so this may be a sequencing read error. Here the CDR3 reads CASSLRDRRSPLHF. The CDR3 coding sequence is TGTGCCAGCAGCCTACGGGACAGGCGTTCACCCCTCCACTTT. The chain combines TRBV13 with TRBJ1-6; 8 bases line up with TRBD1. J gave up 9 bases and V 5 bases, and 6 bases lay outside the gene matches. There are 14 residues in the CDR3. CDR1 and CDR2 (germline): PRHDT, FYEKMQ (reference sequence).

The chain recombines TRBV11-2 with TRBJ2-7, with D possibly matching TRBD1 (6 bases). Germline CDR1 SGHAT, CDR2 FQNNGV. The CDR3 has 13 residues. Deletions cut 6 bases from V and 4 bases from J, with 13 bases between. CDR3 region: CASSSRDNYEQYF. For the CDR3, the DNA is TGTGCCAGCAGTTCCAGGGACAATTACGAGCAGTACTTC.

The rearrangement links TRBV20-1 to TRBJ1-4; D possibly corresponds to TRBD1 (6 bases). This CDR3 has 16 residues. Germline values: CDR1 DFQATT, CDR2 SNEGSKA (reference sequence). The ends were cut back, 0 bases at V and 8 bases at J, with 19 bases in the middle. CDR3 sequence reads: CSARDYGVSGGEKLFF. The CDR3 coding sequence is TGCAGTGCTAGAGATTATGGGGTGTCTGGGGGCGAAAAACTGTTTTTT.

As for this clonotype: This may be a read error: a much more frequent sequence differs by one nucleotide. The chain carries TRBV12-3 or TRBV12-4 and TRBJ1-5; the D is unclear. CDR3 length: 13 amino acids. CDR3 nucleotide sequence: TGTGCCAGCAGTTTTTCGCGGAATCAGCCCCACCATTTT. Translation gives CASSFSRNQPHHF.

This rearrangement joins TRBV2 to TRBJ1-6; the D is unclear. V was trimmed by 6 bases and J by 6 bases, leaving 15 bases between them. Germline CDR1 SNHLY, CDR2 FYNNEI. The CDR3 has 15 residues. CDR3: CASSSLFGSNSPLHF. The CDR3 DNA is TGTGCCAGCAGCTCCTTGTTCGGGAGTAATTCACCCCTCCACTTT.

This clonotype was found many times. The J gene is TRBJ2-7, the V gene TRBV29-1, with unresolved D. The germline V and J ends were trimmed by 0 bases and 0 bases, with 3 bases remaining between them. CDR1 SQVTM and CDR2 ANQGSEA come from the germline V gene. The CDR3 covers 12 residues. The CDR3 loop reads CSVEDSSYEQYF. The CDR3 nucleotides are TGCAGCGTTGAAGACAGCTCCTACGAGCAGTACTTC.

As for this clonotype: Lacking the conserved final phenylalanine or tryptophan, this CDR3 likely reflects a read error. The chain recombines TRBV19 with TRBJ2-7; 8 bases line up with TRBD1. Germline V gene lookup returns CDR1 LNHDA and CDR2 SQIVND (reference sequence). V shed 4 bases, J shed 1 base, and the junction held 6 bases outside the gene matches. The CDR3 covers 15 residues. CDR3 coding DNA: TGTGCCAGTAGTACCTCGGACAGGGTGTCCTACGAGCAGTACCTC. Its translation is CASSTSDRVSYEQYL.

The chain uses TRBV6-5 and TRBJ1-5; possibly TRBD1 for D (6 bases). The CDR3 has 14 residues. Per the germline V gene, CDR1 is MNHEY and CDR2 is SVGAGI. Trimming took off 4 bases at V and 7 bases at J, with 14 bases between the two ends. CDR3 DNA: TGTGCCAGCAGTTTCGGAGGGGGTATGCAGCCCCAGCATTTT. It yields the protein CASSFGGGMQPQHF.

This clonotype was picked up many times. The chain has TRBV24-1 and TRBJ1-1, with D possibly TRBD1 on 5 matching bases. V was cut by 2 bases and J by 7 bases, with 13 bases left in between. The CDR3 totals 14 residues. Germline values: CDR1 KGHDR, CDR2 SFDVKD. The CDR3 loop reads CATSDSTRAHEAFF. The CDR3 DNA is TGTGCCACCAGTGATTCTACCAGGGCCCATGAAGCTTTCTTT.

The J gene is TRBJ1-2, the V gene TRBV19; 9 bases fit TRBD1. The V and J ends lost 4 bases and 4 bases, in that order; junction bases with no gene match: 4. The CDR3 extends over 14 amino acids. CDR1 and CDR2 (germline): LNHDA, SQIVND (reference sequence). The CDR3 region has the DNA TGTGCCAGTAGTACCGGGACAGGGTCCTATGGCTACACCTTC. Residues: CASSTGTGSYGYTF.

The gene calls are TRBV10-3 and TRBJ2-6; D is undetermined. Trimming removed 6 bases at V and 1 base at J, with 13 bases between. CDR1 is ENHRY, CDR2 SYGVKD, per germline. The CDR3 runs 16 residues. CDR3 bases: TGTGCCATCAGCCTCGGCAGGAGATCTGGGGCCAACGTCCTGACTTTC. Protein product: CAISLGRRSGANVLTF.

This clonotype appeared many times. The V and J genes are TRBV7-3 and TRBJ1-1; D possibly corresponds to TRBD1 (5 bases). Trimming cost V 9 bases and J 2 bases, with 16 bases left between them. Germline CDR1 SGHTA, CDR2 FQGTGA. The CDR3 totals 14 residues. The CDR3 is CASGRGGPNTEAFF. The CDR3 region has the DNA TGTGCCAGTGGACGTGGGGGTCCTAACACTGAAGCTTTCTTT.

V usage is TRBV5-4 and J usage is TRBJ1-6; 11 nucleotides align to TRBD1. Germline CDR1 SGHNT, CDR2 YYREEE (reference sequence). Germline trimming cut 4 bases from V and 11 bases from J; bases unmatched to any gene: 8. The CDR3 has 15 amino acids. The CDR3 region is CASSGTGTGGPPLHF. Here the CDR3 DNA reads TGTGCCAGCAGCGGAACCGGGACAGGGGGTCCACCCCTCCACTTT.